This T cell receptor beta chain is drawn from a study of blood T cell repertoires in COVID-19. In the study overall: Sample material is recorded as cDNA or gDNA derived from T cells, B-cell-depleted T cells, or PBMCs.

Participant age was roughly 18 to 89 years, and participants resided in roughly 25 US areas. Germline CDR1 reads KGHSH; CDR2 reads LQKENI. Deletions cut 4 bases from V and 5 bases from J, with 8 bases between. This CDR3 spans 12 amino acids. In the authors' workflow: Estimation of nucleated cell counts relied on the amplification of reference gene primers. Sequencing used immunoSEQ multiplex PCR; TCRdb keeps in-frame clones, though not all of them. Clone size and V and J calls were adopted from that table, with D and trimming inferred from the DNA. The sample carries roughly 220,000 clones, 65% to 90% recorded once.

The clonotype originates from a woman in her forties with acute COVID-19. The chain combines TRBV18 with TRBJ2-5; D is ambiguous. Material for sequencing was PBMCs or T cells enriched from blood (not recorded which). The CDR3 sequence is CASSLYSETQYF. DNA for the CDR3: TGTGCCAGCTCACTCTATTCGGAGACCCAGTACTTC.